This TCR beta chain was sequenced during a study of T-cell reconstitution after alpha-beta-depleted transplantation in children. Molecular barcoding with unique molecular identifiers was used for the TCRbeta library. TCRdb processed the PCR reads anew with MiXCR; each CDR3 protein has one entry. The table has some 340,000 distinct CDR3 sequences, over 9% seen once. This sequence originates from a human donor who donated a stem cell graft to a child with acute lymphoblastic leukemia. The starting material was PBMCs from the stem cell graft donor, obtained from the stem cell graft.

The CDR3 nucleotides read TGTGCCACCAGGACCTCCTCCCGGGACGCGGTAGGAGATACGCAGTATTTT. Protein product: CATRTSSRDAVGDTQYF. V usage is TRBV28 and J usage is TRBJ2-3, with D perhaps matching TRBD1 or TRBD2 (5 bases each). V was shortened by 10 bases and J by 5 bases, with 28 bases between the two germline ends. The CDR3 is made up of 17 amino acids. Germline values: CDR1 MDHEN, CDR2 SYDVKM.